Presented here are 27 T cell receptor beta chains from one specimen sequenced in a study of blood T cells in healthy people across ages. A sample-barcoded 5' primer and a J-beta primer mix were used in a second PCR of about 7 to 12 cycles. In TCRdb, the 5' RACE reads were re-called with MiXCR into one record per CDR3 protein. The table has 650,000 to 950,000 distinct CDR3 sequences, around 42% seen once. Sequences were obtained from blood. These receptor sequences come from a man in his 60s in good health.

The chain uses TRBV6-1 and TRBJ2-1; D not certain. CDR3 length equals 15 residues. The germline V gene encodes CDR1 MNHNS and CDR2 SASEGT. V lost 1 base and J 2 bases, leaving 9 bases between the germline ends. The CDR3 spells CASSEGQPTYNEQFF. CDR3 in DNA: TGTGCCAGCAGTGAAGGTCAACCCACCTACAATGAGCAGTTCTTC.

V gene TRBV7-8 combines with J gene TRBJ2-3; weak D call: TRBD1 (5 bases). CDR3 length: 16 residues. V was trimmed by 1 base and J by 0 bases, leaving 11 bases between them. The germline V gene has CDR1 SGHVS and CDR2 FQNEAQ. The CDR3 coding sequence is TGTGCCAGCAGCTTAGGACAGACTTATAGCACAGATACGCAGTATTTT. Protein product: CASSLGQTYSTDTQYF.

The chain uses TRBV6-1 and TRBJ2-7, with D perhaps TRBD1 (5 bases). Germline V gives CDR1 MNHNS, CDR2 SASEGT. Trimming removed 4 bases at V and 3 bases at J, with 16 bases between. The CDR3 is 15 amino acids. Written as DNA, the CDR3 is TGTGCCAGCAGTGGGGGCAAGGACGGATTCTACGAGCAGTACTTC. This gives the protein CASSGGKDGFYEQYF.

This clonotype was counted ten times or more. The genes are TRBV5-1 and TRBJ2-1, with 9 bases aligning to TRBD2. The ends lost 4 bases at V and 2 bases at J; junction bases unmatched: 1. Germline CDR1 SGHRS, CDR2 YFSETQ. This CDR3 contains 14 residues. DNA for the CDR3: TGCGCCAGCAGCGCTAGCGGGGCCTACAATGAGCAGTTCTTC. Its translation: CASSASGAYNEQFF. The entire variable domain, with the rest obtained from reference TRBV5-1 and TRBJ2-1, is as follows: KAGVTQTPRYLIKTRGQQVTLSCSPISGHRSVSWYQQTPGQGLQFLFEYFSETQRNKGNFPGRFSGRQFSNSRSEMNVSTLELGDSALYLCASSASGAYNEQFFGPGTRLTVL.

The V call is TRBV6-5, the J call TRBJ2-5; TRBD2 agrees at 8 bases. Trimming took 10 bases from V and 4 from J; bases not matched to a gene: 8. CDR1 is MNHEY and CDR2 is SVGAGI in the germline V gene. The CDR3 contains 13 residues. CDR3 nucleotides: TGTGCCATCAAACGGGGGGGAGGAGAGACCCAGTACTTC. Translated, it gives CAIKRGGGETQYF.

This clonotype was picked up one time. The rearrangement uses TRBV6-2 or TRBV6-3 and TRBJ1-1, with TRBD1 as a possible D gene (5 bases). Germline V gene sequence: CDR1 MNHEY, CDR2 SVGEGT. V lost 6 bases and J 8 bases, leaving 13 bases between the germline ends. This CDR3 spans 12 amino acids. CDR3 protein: CASRYPTDEAFF. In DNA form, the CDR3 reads TGTGCCAGCAGATACCCGACAGACGAAGCTTTCTTT.

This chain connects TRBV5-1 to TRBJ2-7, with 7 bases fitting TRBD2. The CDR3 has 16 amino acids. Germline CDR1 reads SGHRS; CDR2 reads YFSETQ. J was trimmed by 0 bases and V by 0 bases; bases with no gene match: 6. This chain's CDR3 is CASSLEARGSSYEQYF. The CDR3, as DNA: TGCGCCAGCAGCTTGGAAGCGCGGGGGAGCTCCTACGAGCAGTACTTC.

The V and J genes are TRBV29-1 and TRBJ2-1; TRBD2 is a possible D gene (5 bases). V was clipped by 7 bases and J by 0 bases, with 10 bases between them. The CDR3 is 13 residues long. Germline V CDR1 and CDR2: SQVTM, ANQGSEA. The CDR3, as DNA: TGCAGCGCACGGGAAGACTCCTACAATGAGCAGTTCTTC. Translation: CSAREDSYNEQFF.

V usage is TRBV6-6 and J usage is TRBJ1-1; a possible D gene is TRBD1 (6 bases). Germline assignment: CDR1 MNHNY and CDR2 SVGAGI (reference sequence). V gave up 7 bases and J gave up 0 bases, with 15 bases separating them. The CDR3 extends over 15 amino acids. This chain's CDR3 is CASIHTRGLNTEAFF. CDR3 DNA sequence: TGTGCCAGCATCCACACCAGGGGATTGAACACTGAAGCTTTCTTT.

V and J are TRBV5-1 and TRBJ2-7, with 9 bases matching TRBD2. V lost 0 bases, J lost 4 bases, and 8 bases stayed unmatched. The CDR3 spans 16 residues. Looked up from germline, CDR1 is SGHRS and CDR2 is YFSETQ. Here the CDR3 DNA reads TGCGCCAGCAGCTTGGAGCGGGGGGACCCCATTTACGAGCAGTACTTC. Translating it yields CASSLERGDPIYEQYF.

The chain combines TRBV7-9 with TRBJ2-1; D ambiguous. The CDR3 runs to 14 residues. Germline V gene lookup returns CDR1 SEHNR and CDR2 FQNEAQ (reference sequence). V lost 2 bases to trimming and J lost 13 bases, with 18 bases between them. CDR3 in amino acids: CASSLRIPQETQFF. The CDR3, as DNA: TGTGCCAGCAGCTTAAGGATACCGCAAGAGACCCAGTTCTTC.

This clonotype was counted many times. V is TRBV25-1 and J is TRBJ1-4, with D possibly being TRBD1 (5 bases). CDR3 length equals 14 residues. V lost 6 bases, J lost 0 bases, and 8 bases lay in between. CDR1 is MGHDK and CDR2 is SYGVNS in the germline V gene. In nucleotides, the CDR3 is TGTGCCAGCAGCCGGGGCGCAACTAATGAAAAACTGTTTTTT. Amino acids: CASSRGATNEKLFF.

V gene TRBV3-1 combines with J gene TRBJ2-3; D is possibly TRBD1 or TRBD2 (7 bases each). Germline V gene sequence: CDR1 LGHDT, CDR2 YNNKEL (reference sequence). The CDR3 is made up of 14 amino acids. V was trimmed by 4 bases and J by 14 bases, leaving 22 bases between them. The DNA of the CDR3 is TGTGCCAGCAGCCGACTAGCAGGGGACAGATACGCGTATTTT. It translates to CASSRLAGDRYAYF.

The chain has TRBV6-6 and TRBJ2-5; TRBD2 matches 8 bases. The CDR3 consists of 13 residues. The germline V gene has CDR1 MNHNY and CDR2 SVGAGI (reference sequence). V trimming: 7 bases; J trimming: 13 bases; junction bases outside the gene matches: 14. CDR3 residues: CASTDRGGTELYF. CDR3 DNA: TGTGCCAGCACCGACCGGGGGGGCACTGAGCTGTACTTC.

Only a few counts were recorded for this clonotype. This chain's CDR3 is CASSQQANYGYTF. The CDR3 DNA sequence: TGTGCCAGCAGCCAACAGGCCAACTATGGCTACACCTTC. V gene TRBV7-2 combines with J gene TRBJ1-2; a possible D gene is TRBD1 (5 bases). This CDR3 has 13 amino acids. Per the germline V gene, CDR1 is SGHTA and CDR2 is FQGNSA. V lost 5 bases to trimming and J lost 2 bases, with 9 bases between them.

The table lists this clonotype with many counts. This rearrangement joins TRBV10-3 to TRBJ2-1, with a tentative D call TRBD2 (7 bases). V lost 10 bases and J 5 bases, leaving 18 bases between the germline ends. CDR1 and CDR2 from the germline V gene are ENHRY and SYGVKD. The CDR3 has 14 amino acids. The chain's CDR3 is CATEGSGGNNEQFF. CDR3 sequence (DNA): TGTGCCACCGAAGGTTCGGGGGGCAACAATGAGCAGTTCTTC.

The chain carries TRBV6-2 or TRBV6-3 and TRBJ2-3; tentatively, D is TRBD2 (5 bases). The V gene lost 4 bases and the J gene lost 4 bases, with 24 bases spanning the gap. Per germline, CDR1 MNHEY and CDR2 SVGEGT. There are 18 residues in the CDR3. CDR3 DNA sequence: TGTGCCAGCAGTTTACCGAAGAAGAGCGGCCTTACGTCAGATACGCAGTATTTT. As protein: CASSLPKKSGLTSDTQYF.

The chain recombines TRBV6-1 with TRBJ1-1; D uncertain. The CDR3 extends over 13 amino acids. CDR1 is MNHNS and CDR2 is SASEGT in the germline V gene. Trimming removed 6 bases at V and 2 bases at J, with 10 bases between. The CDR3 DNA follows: TGTGCCAGCAGGATCGCCAGCAACACTGAAGCTTTCTTT. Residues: CASRIASNTEAFF.

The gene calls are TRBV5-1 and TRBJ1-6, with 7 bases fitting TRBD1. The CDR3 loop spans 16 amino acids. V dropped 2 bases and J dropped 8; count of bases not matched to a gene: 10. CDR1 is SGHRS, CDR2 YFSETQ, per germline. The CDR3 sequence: CASSLNQGGEDSPLHF. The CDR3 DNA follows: TGCGCCAGCAGCTTAAACCAGGGGGGGGAGGATTCACCCCTCCACTTT.

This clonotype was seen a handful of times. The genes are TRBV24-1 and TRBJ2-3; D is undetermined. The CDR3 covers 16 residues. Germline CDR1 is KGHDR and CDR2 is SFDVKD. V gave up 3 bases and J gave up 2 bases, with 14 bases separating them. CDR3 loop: CATSDPAPEYTDTQYF. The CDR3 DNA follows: TGTGCCACCAGTGATCCCGCGCCAGAGTACACAGATACGCAGTATTTT.

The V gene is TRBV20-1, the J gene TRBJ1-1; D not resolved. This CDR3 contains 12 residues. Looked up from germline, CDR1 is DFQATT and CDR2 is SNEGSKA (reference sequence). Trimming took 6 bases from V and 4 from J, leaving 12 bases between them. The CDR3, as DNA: TGCAGTGCGATTGACCGGTTCACTGAAGCTTTCTTT. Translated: CSAIDRFTEAFF.

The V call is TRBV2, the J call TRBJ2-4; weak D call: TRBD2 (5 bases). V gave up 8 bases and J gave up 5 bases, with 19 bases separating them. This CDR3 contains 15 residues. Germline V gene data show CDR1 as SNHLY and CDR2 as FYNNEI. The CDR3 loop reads CASLREWAQENIQYF. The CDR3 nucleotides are TGTGCCAGCTTGAGGGAGTGGGCACAAGAAAACATTCAGTACTTC.

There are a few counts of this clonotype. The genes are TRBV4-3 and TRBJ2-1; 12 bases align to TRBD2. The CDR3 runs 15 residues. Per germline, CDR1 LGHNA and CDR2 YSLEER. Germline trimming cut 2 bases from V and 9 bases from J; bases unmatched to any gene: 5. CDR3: CASSQTSGGLSEQFF. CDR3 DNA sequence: TGCGCCAGCAGCCAAACTAGCGGGGGGTTGAGTGAGCAGTTCTTC.

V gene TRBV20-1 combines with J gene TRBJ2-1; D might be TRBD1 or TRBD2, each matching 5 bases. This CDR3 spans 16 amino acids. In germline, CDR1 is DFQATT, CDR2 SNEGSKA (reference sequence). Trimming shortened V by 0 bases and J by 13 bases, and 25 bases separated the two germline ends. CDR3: CSARDSGTQKRETQFF. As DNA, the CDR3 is TGCAGTGCTAGAGATTCAGGGACCCAAAAAAGGGAGACCCAGTTCTTC.

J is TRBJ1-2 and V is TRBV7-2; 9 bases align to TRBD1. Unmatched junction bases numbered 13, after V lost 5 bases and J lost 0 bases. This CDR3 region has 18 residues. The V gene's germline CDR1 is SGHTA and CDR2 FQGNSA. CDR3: CASSTPGQGASSNYGYTF. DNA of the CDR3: TGTGCCAGCAGCACCCCGGGACAGGGTGCTTCCTCTAACTATGGCTACACCTTC. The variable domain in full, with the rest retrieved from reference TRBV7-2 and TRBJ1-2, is GAGVSQSPSNKVTEKGKDVELRCDPISGHTALYWYRQSLGQGLEFLIYFQGNSAPDKSGLPSDRFSAERTGGSVSTLTIQRTQQEDSAVYLCASSTPGQGASSNYGYTFGSGTRLTVV.

CDR3: CASTLRGTVAYGYTF. Written as DNA, the CDR3 is TGTGCCAGCACCCTAAGGGGGACAGTTGCTTATGGCTACACCTTC. The chain employs TRBV6-2 or TRBV6-3 and TRBJ1-2, with TRBD1 matching 7 bases. The V gene's germline CDR1 is MNHEY and CDR2 SVGEGT. The CDR3 has 15 amino acids. Trimming removed 7 bases from V and 5 bases from J; junction bases left unmatched: 13.

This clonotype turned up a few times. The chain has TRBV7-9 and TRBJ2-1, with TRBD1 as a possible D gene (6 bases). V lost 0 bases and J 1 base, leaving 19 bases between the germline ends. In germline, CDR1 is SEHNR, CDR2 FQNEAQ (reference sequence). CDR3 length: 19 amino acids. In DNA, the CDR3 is TGTGCCAGCAGCTTAGCTGCAGTCAGACAGGAAAAATCCTACAATGAGCAGTTCTTC. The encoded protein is CASSLAAVRQEKSYNEQFF. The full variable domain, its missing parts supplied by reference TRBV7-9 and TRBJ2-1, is DTGVSQNPRHKITKRGQNVTFRCDPISEHNRLYWYRQTLGQGPEFLTYFQNEAQLEKSRLLSDRFSAERPKGSFSTLEIQRTEQGDSAMYLCASSLAAVRQEKSYNEQFFGPGTRLTVL.